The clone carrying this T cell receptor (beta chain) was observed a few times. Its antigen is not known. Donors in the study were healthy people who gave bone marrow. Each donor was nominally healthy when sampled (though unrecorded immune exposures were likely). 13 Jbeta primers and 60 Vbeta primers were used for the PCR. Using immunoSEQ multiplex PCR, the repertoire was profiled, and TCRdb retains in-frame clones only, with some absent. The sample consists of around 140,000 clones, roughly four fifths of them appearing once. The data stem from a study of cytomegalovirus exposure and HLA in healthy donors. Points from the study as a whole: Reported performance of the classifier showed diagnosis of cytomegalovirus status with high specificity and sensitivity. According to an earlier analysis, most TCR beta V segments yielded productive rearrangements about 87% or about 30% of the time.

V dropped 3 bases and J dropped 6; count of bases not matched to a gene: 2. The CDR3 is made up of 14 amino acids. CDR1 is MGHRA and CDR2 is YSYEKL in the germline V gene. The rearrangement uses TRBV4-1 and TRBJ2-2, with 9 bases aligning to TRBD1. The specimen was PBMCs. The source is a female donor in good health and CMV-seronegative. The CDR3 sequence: CASSQGTGSGELFF. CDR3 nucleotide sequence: TGCGCCAGCAGCCAGGGGACAGGGTCCGGGGAGCTGTTTTTT.